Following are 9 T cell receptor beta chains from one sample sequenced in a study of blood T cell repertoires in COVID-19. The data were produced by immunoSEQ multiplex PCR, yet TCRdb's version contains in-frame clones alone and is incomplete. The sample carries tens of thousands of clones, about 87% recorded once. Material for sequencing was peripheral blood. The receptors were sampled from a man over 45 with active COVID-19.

This chain's CDR3 is CASTPLGQHNEKLFF. The CDR3, as DNA: TGTGCCAGCACCCCGCTGGGACAGCATAATGAAAAACTGTTTTTT. The J gene is TRBJ1-4, the V gene TRBV28, with 7 positions matching TRBD1. Germline loops: CDR1 MDHEN, CDR2 SYDVKM. The V and J ends lost 7 bases and 4 bases, in that order; junction bases with no gene match: 9. CDR3 size: 15 residues.

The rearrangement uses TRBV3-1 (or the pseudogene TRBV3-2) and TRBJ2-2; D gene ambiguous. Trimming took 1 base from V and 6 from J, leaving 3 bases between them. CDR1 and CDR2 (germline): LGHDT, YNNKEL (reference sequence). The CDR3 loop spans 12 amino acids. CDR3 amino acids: CASSQAAGELFF. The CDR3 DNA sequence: TGTGCCAGCAGCCAAGCCGCCGGGGAGCTGTTTTTT.

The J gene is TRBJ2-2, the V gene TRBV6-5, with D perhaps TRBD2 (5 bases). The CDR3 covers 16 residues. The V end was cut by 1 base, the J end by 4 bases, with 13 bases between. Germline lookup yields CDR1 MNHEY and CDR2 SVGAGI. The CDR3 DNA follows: TGTGCCAGCAGTTACTTCCGGGGAAGGTCCACCGGGGAGCTGTTTTTT. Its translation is CASSYFRGRSTGELFF.

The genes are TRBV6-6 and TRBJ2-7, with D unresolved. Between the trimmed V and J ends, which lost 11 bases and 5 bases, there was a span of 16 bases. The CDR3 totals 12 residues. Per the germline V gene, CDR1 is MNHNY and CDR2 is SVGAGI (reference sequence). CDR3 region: CAASAHLNEQYF. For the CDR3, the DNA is TGTGCCGCCTCCGCACATCTCAACGAGCAGTACTTC.

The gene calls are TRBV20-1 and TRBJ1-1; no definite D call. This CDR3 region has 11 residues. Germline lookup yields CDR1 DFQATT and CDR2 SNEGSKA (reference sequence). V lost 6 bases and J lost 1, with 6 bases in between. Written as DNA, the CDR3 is TGCAGTGCCGTCGGGAACACTGAAGCTTTCTTT. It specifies CSAVGNTEAFF.

The CDR3 is CATMGTGSYEQYF. DNA of the CDR3: TGTGCCACCATGGGGACAGGGTCCTACGAGCAGTACTTC. The chain employs TRBV24-1 and TRBJ2-7, with 9 bases lining up with TRBD1. This CDR3 is built from 13 residues. Germline V gene sequence: CDR1 KGHDR, CDR2 SFDVKD. The V gene end was trimmed by 8 bases and the J gene end by 1 base; junction bases not matched to a gene: 2.

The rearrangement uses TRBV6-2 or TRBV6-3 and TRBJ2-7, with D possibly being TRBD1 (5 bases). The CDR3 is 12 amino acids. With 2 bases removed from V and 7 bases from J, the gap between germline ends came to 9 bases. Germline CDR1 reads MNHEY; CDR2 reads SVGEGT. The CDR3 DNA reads TGTGCCAGCAGTTACGCAGGGTGGGAGCAGTACTTC. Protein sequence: CASSYAGWEQYF.

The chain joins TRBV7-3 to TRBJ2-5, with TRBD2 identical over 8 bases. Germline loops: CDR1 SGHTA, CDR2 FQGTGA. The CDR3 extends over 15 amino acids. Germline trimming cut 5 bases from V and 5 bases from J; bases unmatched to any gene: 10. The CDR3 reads CASSPGLAGRETQYF. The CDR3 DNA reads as TGTGCCAGCAGCCCAGGACTAGCCGGTAGGGAGACCCAGTACTTC.

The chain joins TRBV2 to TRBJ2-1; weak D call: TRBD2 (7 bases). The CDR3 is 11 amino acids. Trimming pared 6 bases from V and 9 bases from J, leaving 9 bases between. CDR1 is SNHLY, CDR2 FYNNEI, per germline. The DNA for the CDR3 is TGTGCCAGCAGGGGGGGGGCTGAGCAGTTCTTC. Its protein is CASRGGAEQFF.